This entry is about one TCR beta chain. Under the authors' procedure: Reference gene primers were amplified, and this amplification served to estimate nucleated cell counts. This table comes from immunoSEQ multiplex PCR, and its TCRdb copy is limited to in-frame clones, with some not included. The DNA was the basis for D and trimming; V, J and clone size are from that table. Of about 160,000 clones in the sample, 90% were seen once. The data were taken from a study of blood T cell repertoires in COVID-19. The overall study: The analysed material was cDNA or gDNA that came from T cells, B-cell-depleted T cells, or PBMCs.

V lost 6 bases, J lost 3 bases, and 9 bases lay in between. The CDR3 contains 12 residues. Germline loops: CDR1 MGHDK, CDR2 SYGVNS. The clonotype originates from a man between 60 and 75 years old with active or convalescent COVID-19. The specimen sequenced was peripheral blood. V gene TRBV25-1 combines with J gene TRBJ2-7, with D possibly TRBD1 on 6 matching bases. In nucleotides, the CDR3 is TGTGCCAGCAGCCGGGACATCTACGAGCAGTACTTC. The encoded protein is CASSRDIYEQYF.